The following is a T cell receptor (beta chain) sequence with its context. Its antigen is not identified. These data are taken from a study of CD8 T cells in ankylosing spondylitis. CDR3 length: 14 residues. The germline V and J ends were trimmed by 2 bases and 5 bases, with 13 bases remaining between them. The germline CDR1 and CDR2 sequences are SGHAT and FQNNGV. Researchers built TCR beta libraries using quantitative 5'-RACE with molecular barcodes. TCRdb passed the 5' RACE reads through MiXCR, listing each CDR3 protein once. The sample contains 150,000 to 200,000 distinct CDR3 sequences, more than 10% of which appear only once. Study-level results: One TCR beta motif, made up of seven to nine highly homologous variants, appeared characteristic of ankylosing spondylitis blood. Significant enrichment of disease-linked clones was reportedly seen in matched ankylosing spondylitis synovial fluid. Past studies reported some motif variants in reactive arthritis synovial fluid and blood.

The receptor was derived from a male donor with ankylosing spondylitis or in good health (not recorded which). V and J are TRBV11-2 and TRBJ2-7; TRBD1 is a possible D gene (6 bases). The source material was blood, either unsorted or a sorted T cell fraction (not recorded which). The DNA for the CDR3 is TGTGCCAGCAGCTTATTTGAGGGGGAAGACGAGCAGTACTTC. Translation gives CASSLFEGEDEQYF. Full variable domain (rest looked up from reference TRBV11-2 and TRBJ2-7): EAGVAQSPRYKIIEKRQSVAFWCNPISGHATLYWYQQILGQGPKLLIQFQNNGVVDDSQLPKDRFSAERLKGVDSTLKIQPAKLEDSAVYLCASSLFEGEDEQYFGPGTRLTVT.